This T cell receptor beta chain was documented in a study of T cells in Graves' hyperthyroidism and ophthalmopathy. Amplification yielded TCR beta CDR3 regions, with RNA transcripts as the source. First-round RT-PCR with HTBI primers amplified the TCR CDR3 region. TCRdb re-derived calls from the multiplex PCR reads in MiXCR, one entry per CDR3 protein. The sample shows about 640,000 distinct CDR3 sequences, around 20% of them seen only once. This clonotype was counted only a few times. Its antigen is still unknown. General study results and limits: Using 13 V-J features, a model discriminated ophthalmopathy from stable hyperthyroidism.

Germline CDR1 reads DFQATT; CDR2 reads SNEGSKA (reference sequence). This CDR3 region has 14 residues. Between the trimmed V and J ends, which lost 6 bases and 4 bases, there was a span of 18 bases. The receptor was isolated from a man aged 30 to 45 with Graves' ophthalmopathy. The sequenced material came from blood. This chain links TRBV20-1 with TRBJ1-2; D is uncertain. CDR3 in amino acids: CSAPAVFNVYGYTF. The DNA of the CDR3 is TGCAGTGCCCCGGCTGTCTTCAATGTCTATGGCTACACCTTC.